This record covers a single TCR beta chain. The ends were cut back, 4 bases at V and 2 bases at J, with 21 bases in the middle. The CDR3 runs 18 residues. Looked up from germline, CDR1 is MGHRA and CDR2 is YSYEKL. This entry comes from a study of cytomegalovirus exposure and HLA in healthy donors. The PCR had 60 Vbeta and 13 Jbeta primers. Clones were sequenced by immunoSEQ multiplex PCR, and TCRdb holds only the in-frame ones, with some missing. The sample has about 65,000 clones, roughly 78% seen once. The TCR was taken from a woman in her thirties in good health and CMV-seronegative. The specimen was PBMCs. The genes are TRBV4-1 and TRBJ2-1, with D possibly being TRBD1 (6 bases). CDR3 protein: CASSPGTNRDSAYNEQFF. CDR3 DNA sequence: TGCGCCAGCAGCCCGGGGACAAATCGGGATTCCGCCTACAATGAGCAGTTCTTC.